One sample yielded the 5 T cell receptor beta chains listed below, sequenced in a study of sequential checkpoint blockade in melanoma. The treatment is: randomized to nivolumab then ipilimumab (arm A) or the reverse (arm B). Assay: immunoSEQ multiplex PCR; the TCRdb copy retains only in-frame clones and omits some. Altogether about 8,200 clones are present, around three fifths being singletons, with the ten largest covering 17%. The specimen comprised CD8+ T cells sorted from blood (inferred from file names), sampled from a patient given nivolumab and ipilimumab in sequence. The receptors come from a human donor with melanoma.

The V gene is TRBV27, the J gene TRBJ1-5; possible D gene TRBD1, 5 bases. The CDR3 covers 15 residues. V gave up 6 bases and J gave up 7 bases, with 19 bases separating them. Germline V gene lookup returns CDR1 MNHEY and CDR2 SMNVEV (reference sequence). The CDR3 protein is CASRSKGQRGQPQHF. CDR3 DNA: TGTGCCAGCAGATCTAAAGGACAAAGAGGACAGCCCCAGCATTTT.

The chain employs TRBV2 and TRBJ1-1; 8 positions match TRBD1. V dropped 3 bases and J dropped 6; count of bases not matched to a gene: 3. Per the germline V gene, CDR1 is SNHLY and CDR2 is FYNNEI. This CDR3 comprises 13 residues. In DNA, the CDR3 is TGTGCCAGCAGTGATGGGACAGGTGCTGAAGCTTTCTTT. Protein sequence: CASSDGTGAEAFF.

This rearrangement joins TRBV11-3 to TRBJ2-1; 7 nucleotides match TRBD2. Germline lookup yields CDR1 SGHNT and CDR2 YENEEA. The CDR3 is 13 residues long. The V and J ends lost 5 bases and 9 bases, in that order; junction bases with no gene match: 7. CDR3 amino acids: CASSPPLAAEQFF. The CDR3 nucleotides are TGTGCCAGCAGCCCCCCTCTAGCGGCTGAGCAGTTCTTC.

The chain uses TRBV7-9 and TRBJ2-7; D possibly corresponds to TRBD1 (5 bases). Germline V gene lookup returns CDR1 SEHNR and CDR2 FQNEAQ (reference sequence). Trimming removed 3 bases from V and 2 bases from J, with 8 bases in between. This CDR3 contains 13 residues. In DNA form, the CDR3 reads TGTGCCAGCAGCTTGGGCAGGGCCTACGAGCAGTACTTC. Translated, it gives CASSLGRAYEQYF.

The rearrangement links TRBV7-9 to TRBJ2-1; maybe TRBD1 (6 bases). In germline, CDR1 is SEHNR, CDR2 FQNEAQ (reference sequence). The CDR3 extends over 19 amino acids. V was cut by 5 bases and J by 9 bases, with 32 bases left in between. CDR3 loop: CASSASGADSIPYTSEQFF. For the CDR3, the DNA is TGTGCCAGCAGCGCTAGTGGGGCGGACAGCATTCCCTACACTTCTGAGCAGTTCTTC.